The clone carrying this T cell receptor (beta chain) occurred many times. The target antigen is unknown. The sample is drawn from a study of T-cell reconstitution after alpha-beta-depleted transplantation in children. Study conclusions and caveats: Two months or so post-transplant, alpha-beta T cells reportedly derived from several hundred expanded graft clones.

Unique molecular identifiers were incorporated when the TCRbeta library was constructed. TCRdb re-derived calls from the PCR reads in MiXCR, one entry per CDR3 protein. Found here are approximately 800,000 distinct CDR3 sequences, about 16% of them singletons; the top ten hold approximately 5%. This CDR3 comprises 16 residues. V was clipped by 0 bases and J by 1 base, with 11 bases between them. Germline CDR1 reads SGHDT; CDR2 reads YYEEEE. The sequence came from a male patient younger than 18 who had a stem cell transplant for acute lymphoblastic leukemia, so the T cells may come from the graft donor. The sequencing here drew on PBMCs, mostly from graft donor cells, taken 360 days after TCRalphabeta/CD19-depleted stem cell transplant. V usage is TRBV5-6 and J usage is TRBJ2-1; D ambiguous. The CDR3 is CASSLVSRLSYNEQFF. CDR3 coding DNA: TGTGCCAGCAGCTTGGTGAGTCGGCTGTCCTACAATGAGCAGTTCTTC.